Described below is a single TCR beta chain sequence and its context. Its antigen is unknown. One junction end does not reproduce the germline sequence, and a read error may be involved. The sample comes from a study of shared clonotypes between healthy human individuals. Study observations and caveats: Memory subsets generally showed lower estimated richness than naive subsets.

The table came from immunoSEQ multiplex PCR; TCRdb's copy has only in-frame clones and leaves some out. The repertoire holds some 2.1 million clones, 85% to 95% seen once, with around 0.13% in the top ten. Germline CDR1 is SSHAT and CDR2 is FNYEAQ (reference sequence). The CDR3 loop spans 13 amino acids. Donors were healthy HIV-negative adults without recent acute infections or vaccinations. CD4+ cells yielded CD45RA+ naive and CD45RA-negative memory subsets. J is TRBJ2-1 and V is TRBV7-7, with 11 bases fitting TRBD1. The sample comprised naive CD4+ T cells sorted from blood. The subset is: CD45RA+ positively selected. The TCR sequence derives from a man aged 18 to 30 in good health. CDR3 nucleotide sequence: TGTGCTAGCAGTGGACAGGGGGCGAATGAGCAGTTCTTC. It is translated as CASSGQGANEQFF.